The subject of this entry is one T cell receptor beta chain. The antigen remains unidentified. TCRdb's copy holds only in-frame clones and misses some; the assay was immunoSEQ multiplex PCR. The table has a few million clones, about 94% seen once. Germline assignment: CDR1 SNHLY and CDR2 FYNNEI. This CDR3 has 13 amino acids. Trimming cost V 6 bases and J 1 base, with 7 bases left between them. The source of the sample is a study of shared clonotypes between healthy human individuals. Study findings and constraints: Larger richness was generally estimated for naive than memory subsets. A limitation of the genetic and exposure-history diversity represented arose from few donors.

The chain has TRBV2 and TRBJ2-1; no definite D call. The clonotype originates from a man between 18 and 35 years old in good health. The specimen was naive CD4+ T cells sorted from blood. Indicated subset: CD45RA+ positively selected. CDR3 amino acids: CASRPGSYNEQFF. Written as DNA, the CDR3 is TGTGCCAGCAGGCCAGGATCCTACAATGAGCAGTTCTTC. Using reference TRBV2 and TRBJ2-1 for the parts outside the CDR3, the full variable domain is EPEVTQTPSHQVTQMGQEVILRCVPISNHLYFYWYRQILGQKVEFLVSFYNNEISEKSEIFDDQFSVERPDGSNFTLKIRSTKLEDSAMYFCASRPGSYNEQFFGPGTRLTVL.